Listed below are T cell receptor beta chains from one sample, sequenced in a study of T-cell memory formation after mild COVID-19. TCRdb re-analysed the 5' RACE reads in MiXCR, keeping a single row per CDR3 protein. The sample has hundreds of thousands of distinct CDR3 sequences; less than 25% are singletons. The sample comprised PBMCs or a T cell subset sorted from them (not recorded which). The receptor set was obtained from an adult woman who had mild COVID-19 (a few samples of this study predate the infection). Cell type and time point are not known. The conserved cysteine and the conserved F or W are not part of the CDR3 here. Fields, in order: V gene, J gene, clone size, CDR3 length, CDR3 protein. Rows give clone size only sometimes, using once, few, many, or a class for an expanded clone.

V: TRBV6-5
J: TRBJ1-4
size: .
length: 12
CDR3: ASSRTPQNEKLF

V: TRBV20-1
J: TRBJ1-1
size: .
length: 12
CDR3: SARPRTEYTEAF

V: TRBV19
J: TRBJ1-2
size: few
length: 9
CDR3: ASGTGAGYT

V: TRBV5-1
J: TRBJ2-7
size: few
length: 13
CDR3: ASSLASGALTEQY

V: TRBV5-1
J: TRBJ2-3
size: .
length: 15
CDR3: ASSLVTSGASTDTQY

V: TRBV27
J: TRBJ1-2
size: many
length: 10
CDR3: ASSVGGIGYT

V: TRBV20-1
J: TRBJ1-2
size: few
length: 14
CDR3: SARDLDWRGGYGYT

V: TRBV7-9
J: TRBJ2-3
size: few
length: 14
CDR3: ASSLGLAGGPGTQY

V: TRBV7-2
J: TRBJ2-1
size: few
length: 14
CDR3: ASSLTGPRSYNEQF

V: TRBV12-3/TRBV12-4
J: TRBJ1-5
size: few
length: 11
CDR3: ASTSQGNQPQH

V: TRBV24-1
J: TRBJ2-7
size: .
length: 13
CDR3: ATSDTREPIYEQY

V: TRBV5-4
J: TRBJ2-1
size: few
length: 14
CDR3: ASSSPGQSSYNEQF

V: TRBV12-3/TRBV12-4
J: TRBJ2-3
size: .
length: 11
CDR3: ASSPRNTDTQY

V: TRBV5-1
J: TRBJ2-2
size: .
length: 15
CDR3: ASSYQDRTVFPGELF

V: TRBV6-5
J: TRBJ2-6
size: few
length: 15
CDR3: ASSYSGASSGANVLT

V: TRBV27
J: TRBJ2-7
size: .
length: 13
CDR3: ASSGISSINYEQY

V: TRBV9
J: TRBJ2-3
size: many
length: 12
CDR3: ASSVGPVTDTQY

V: TRBV6-5
J: TRBJ2-3
size: few
length: 11
CDR3: ASRQGQADTQY

V: TRBV24-1
J: TRBJ2-1
size: .
length: 11
CDR3: ATNSWGSSEQF

V: TRBV7-2
J: TRBJ2-1
size: .
length: 13
CDR3: ASSLSTRANNEQF

V: TRBV7-9
J: TRBJ2-3
size: once
length: 13
CDR3: ASSLQPGRADTQY

V: TRBV20-1
J: TRBJ2-1
size: .
length: 13
CDR3: SARVTRGNGDEQF

V: TRBV11-3
J: TRBJ2-3
size: many
length: 12
CDR3: ASSSPSRADTQY

V: TRBV5-1
J: TRBJ2-1
size: few
length: 15
CDR3: ASSLLGQGGTYNEQF

V: TRBV5-1
J: TRBJ1-1
size: few
length: 13
CDR3: ASSLDEGRNTEAF

V: TRBV25-1
J: TRBJ2-2
size: .
length: 13
CDR3: ASSEWGKNTGELF

V: TRBV29-1
J: TRBJ2-1
size: few
length: 10
CDR3: SVEGDWTKQF

V: TRBV24-1
J: TRBJ2-3
size: few
length: 11
CDR3: ATSEYYTDTQY

V: TRBV29-1
J: TRBJ1-5
size: .
length: 10
CDR3: SVGGVKQPQH

V: TRBV4-1
J: TRBJ2-3
size: .
length: 14
CDR3: ASSQQGQAVTDTQY

V: TRBV20-1
J: TRBJ1-4
size: .
length: 13
CDR3: SGRQGGPTNEKLF

V: TRBV10-3
J: TRBJ1-5
size: few
length: 11
CDR3: AISVGGNQPQH

V: TRBV7-2
J: TRBJ2-3
size: many
length: 10
CDR3: ASSPYSDTQY

V: TRBV7-7
J: TRBJ2-1
size: .
length: 13
CDR3: ASSLGSGGAGEQF

V: TRBV3-1
J: TRBJ1-1
size: few
length: 13
CDR3: ASSQVGGQNTEAF

V: TRBV7-2
J: TRBJ2-3
size: .
length: 12
CDR3: ASSFGAGPNTQY

V: TRBV6-6
J: TRBJ2-7
size: .
length: 12
CDR3: ASRLTSGTTEQY

V: TRBV5-6
J: TRBJ2-7
size: .
length: 12
CDR3: ASSGAGTGTEQY

V: TRBV6-2/TRBV6-3
J: TRBJ2-2
size: few
length: 14
CDR3: ASSYVRLGNTGELF

V: TRBV7-3
J: TRBJ2-7
size: .
length: 13
CDR3: ASSSGTGGSYEQY

V: TRBV29-1
J: TRBJ1-1
size: few
length: 8
CDR3: SARDTEAF

V: TRBV7-8
J: TRBJ2-5
size: few
length: 13
CDR3: ASSLVGGGGETQY

V: TRBV11-2
J: TRBJ1-1
size: few
length: 9
CDR3: ASSLGVERH

V: TRBV6-1
J: TRBJ2-3
size: .
length: 13
CDR3: ASSVLPSGADTQY

V: TRBV5-1
J: TRBJ1-1
size: few
length: 12
CDR3: ASSLGPGDTEAF

V: TRBV7-2
J: TRBJ2-1
size: many
length: 13
CDR3: ASSLLAGGRNEQF

V: TRBV9
J: TRBJ1-6
size: few
length: 13
CDR3: ASSPRLTGNSPLH

V: TRBV4-1
J: TRBJ2-4
size: .
length: 12
CDR3: ASSQPLQGGIQY

V: TRBV5-1
J: TRBJ2-1
size: many
length: 13
CDR3: ASSLGSRWGNEQF